The next 26 T cell receptor beta chains were all read from a single sample in a study of naive and memory T cell subsets. The SP2 primer and nested alpha and beta constant region primers amplified ligated cDNA in four rounds. TCRdb re-called the 5' RACE reads through MiXCR, storing one row per CDR3 protein. The data hold about 48,000 distinct CDR3 sequences, with 4.7% observed a single time. TCR cDNA received a 3' ligated oligonucleotide that carried a UMI. All receptors come from a female donor in good health.

The table lists this clonotype with many counts. The chain joins TRBV28 to TRBJ2-2; D ambiguous. V lost 2 bases and J lost 7, with 5 bases in between. The CDR3 loop spans 12 amino acids. Germline-derived CDR1 and CDR2 are MDHEN and SYDVKM. The CDR3 DNA reads as TGTGCCAGCAGTTTAGAGGTCGGGGAGCTGTTTTTT. This sequence encodes CASSLEVGELFF.

This chain connects TRBV7-3 to TRBJ2-3; 8 nucleotides line up with TRBD2. Germline V gene lookup returns CDR1 SGHTA and CDR2 FQGTGA. V was clipped by 5 bases and J by 4 bases; unmatched bases: 11. This CDR3 region has 16 residues. CDR3 nucleotides: TGTGCCAGCAGCCCAAGGTCTAGCGGGCCATCAGATACGCAGTATTTT. Amino acid sequence: CASSPRSSGPSDTQYF.

This clonotype was observed many times. The rearrangement joins TRBV20-1 to TRBJ2-1, with 8 bases lining up with TRBD2. The CDR3 extends over 18 amino acids. The V and J ends lost 1 base and 2 bases, in that order; junction bases with no gene match: 13. CDR1 DFQATT and CDR2 SNEGSKA come from the germline V gene (reference sequence). The CDR3 DNA reads TGCAGTGCTAGAGGTGTCCGAGTCGAAGCGGGGGCCTACAATGAGCAGTTCTTC. Its protein is CSARGVRVEAGAYNEQFF.

The V and J genes are TRBV28 and TRBJ2-1; 12 nucleotides align to TRBD2. This CDR3 spans 13 amino acids. The ends lost 2 bases at V and 14 bases at J; junction bases unmatched: 4. Germline CDR1 is MDHEN and CDR2 is SYDVKM. The CDR3 DNA follows: TGTGCCAGCAGTTTAAGGCCTAGCGGGGGGGAGTTCTTC. It codes for CASSLRPSGGEFF.

In regard to this clonotype: A much larger clone lies a single base off, so this may be a read error. As the CDR3 is not closed by the conserved phenylalanine or tryptophan, this likely results from a read error. The rearrangement uses TRBV3-1 and TRBJ2-1, with 11 bases that match TRBD2. V was pared by 2 bases and J by 8 bases, with 5 bases of the junction left unmatched. The CDR3 has 15 residues. Germline V lookup: CDR1 LGHDT, CDR2 YNNKEL (reference sequence). As DNA, the CDR3 is TGTGCCAGCAGCCAACTAGCGGGAGGAATCTATGAGCAGTTCCTC. This sequence encodes CASSQLAGGIYEQFL.

The sample holds many counts of this clonotype. J is TRBJ2-1 and V is TRBV24-1, with D possibly being TRBD1 (5 bases). Trimming pared 9 bases from V and 5 bases from J, leaving 7 bases between. Looked up from germline, CDR1 is KGHDR and CDR2 is SFDVKD. The CDR3 runs to 11 residues. The CDR3 spells CATDSNNEQFF. CDR3 nucleotides: TGTGCCACCGACAGTAACAATGAGCAGTTCTTC.

In its sample, this clonotype was seen many times. The rearrangement joins TRBV20-1 to TRBJ2-1; 7 bases line up with TRBD2. The V gene's germline CDR1 is DFQATT and CDR2 SNEGSKA (reference sequence). This CDR3 has 15 amino acids. V dropped 5 bases and J dropped 5; count of bases not matched to a gene: 12. CDR3 DNA: TGCAGTGCTCCCGCCCCGCGGGAGAGCGACAATGAGCAGTTCTTC. Translation gives CSAPAPRESDNEQFF.

This clonotype came up many times. The chain employs TRBV29-1 and TRBJ1-1; the match to TRBD1 covers 7 bases. J was trimmed by 1 base and V by 7 bases; bases with no gene match: 3. Germline V gene data show CDR1 as SQVTM and CDR2 as ANQGSEA. This CDR3 spans 12 amino acids. CDR3 region: CSGGDRNTEAFF. The CDR3, as DNA: TGCAGCGGGGGGGACAGGAACACTGAAGCTTTCTTT. The full variable domain, in which reference TRBV29-1 and TRBJ1-1 provide the parts outside the CDR3, is SAVISQKPSRDICQRGTSLTIQCQVDSQVTMMFWYRQQPGQSLTLIATANQGSEATYESGFVIDKFPISRPNLTFSTLTVSNMSPEDSSIYLCSGGDRNTEAFFGQGTRLTVV.

The chain couples TRBV6-5 to TRBJ2-3, with 14 bases identical to TRBD2. V trimming: 5 bases; J trimming: 6 bases; junction bases outside the gene matches: 16. Per germline, CDR1 MNHEY and CDR2 SVGAGI. The CDR3 totals 19 residues. CDR3 in amino acids: CASSLTPPGTSGRVDTQYF. CDR3 DNA: TGTGCCAGCAGTCTAACGCCACCCGGGACTAGCGGGAGAGTGGATACGCAGTATTTT.

Ten or more counts support this clonotype. The chain has TRBV5-5 and TRBJ2-7; possible D gene TRBD2, 5 bases. V shed 0 bases and J shed 2 bases, with 15 bases lying between them. Germline CDR1 reads SGHKS; CDR2 reads YYEKEE (reference sequence). The CDR3 totals 16 residues. In DNA form, the CDR3 reads TGTGCCAGCAGCTTGGAGGGCGGGCAGTTCCCCTACGAGCAGTACTTC. Its translation is CASSLEGGQFPYEQYF.

This clonotype was recorded many times. At one boundary the junction diverges from the germline segment, which might be a read error. The chain links TRBV29-1 to TRBJ2-1; tentative D call: TRBD1 (7 bases). CDR1 is SQVTM, CDR2 ANQGSEA, per germline. This CDR3 comprises 11 residues. CDR3 loop: CSVDPGGGSVF. Written as DNA, the CDR3 is TGCAGCGTTGACCCTGGAGGGGGCTCGGTCTTC.

This clonotype was detected a few times. The chain is built from TRBV29-1 and TRBJ1-1; D gene ambiguous. The CDR3 runs 13 residues. Trimming removed 4 bases at V and 1 base at J, with 10 bases between. CDR1 SQVTM and CDR2 ANQGSEA come from the germline V gene. CDR3 residues: CSVGKGRNTEAFF. The CDR3 DNA sequence: TGCAGCGTTGGAAAGGGAAGGAACACTGAAGCTTTCTTT.

A few counts support this clonotype. The rearrangement uses TRBV29-1 and TRBJ2-7, with TRBD2 identical over 10 bases. In germline, CDR1 is SQVTM, CDR2 ANQGSEA. Trimming at V came to 4 bases and at J to 2 bases, leaving 5 bases not matched to a gene. The CDR3 spans 14 residues. The CDR3 here is CSVVSGRGAYEQYF. The CDR3 DNA follows: TGCAGCGTTGTAAGCGGGAGGGGGGCCTACGAGCAGTACTTC.

This clonotype was counted at least ten times. The chain uses TRBV28 and TRBJ1-2; D not certain. The CDR3 extends over 14 amino acids. Trimming took off 3 bases at V and 5 bases at J, with 13 bases between the two ends. Germline V CDR1 and CDR2: MDHEN, SYDVKM. The CDR3 bases are TGTGCCAGCAGTTTGTTTGGTGTTGGGTATGGCTACACCTTC. It yields the protein CASSLFGVGYGYTF.

This rearrangement joins TRBV11-2 to TRBJ2-1; TRBD2 is a possible D gene (6 bases). In germline, CDR1 is SGHAT, CDR2 FQNNGV. V was cut by 1 base and J by 0 bases, with 10 bases left in between. The CDR3 runs 16 residues. CDR3 coding DNA: TGTGCCAGCAGCTTAGCGAGGACTACCTCCTACAATGAGCAGTTCTTC. Protein: CASSLARTTSYNEQFF.

This clonotype occurred many times. The CDR3 region has the DNA TGCGCCAGCAGCTTCACGACAGGTACCCCCTTGCTAGCCAAAAACATTCAGTACTTC. Translation gives CASSFTTGTPLLAKNIQYF. This chain uses TRBV5-1 with TRBJ2-4, with D perhaps TRBD1 (6 bases). The germline V and J ends were trimmed by 2 bases and 0 bases, with 21 bases remaining between them. CDR1 is SGHRS, CDR2 YFSETQ, per germline. This CDR3 comprises 19 residues. The entire variable domain, with the rest obtained from reference TRBV5-1 and TRBJ2-4, is as follows: KAGVTQTPRYLIKTRGQQVTLSCSPISGHRSVSWYQQTPGQGLQFLFEYFSETQRNKGNFPGRFSGRQFSNSRSEMNVSTLELGDSALYLCASSFTTGTPLLAKNIQYFGAGTRLSVL.

This clonotype was recorded many times. V gene TRBV14 combines with J gene TRBJ2-5; 12 nucleotides match TRBD2. The CDR3 totals 18 residues. V lost 4 bases and J lost 1; bases outside the gene matches: 10. Germline V lookup: CDR1 SGHDN, CDR2 FVKESK. CDR3 nucleotides: TGTGCCAGCAGCCCCCTGACTGGGACTAGCGGGCCCCAAGAGACCCAGTACTTC. Translation gives CASSPLTGTSGPQETQYF.

This clonotype was observed at least ten times. CDR3 in DNA: TGTGCCAGCACCGACATCCTGGGCTACACCTTC. Protein sequence: CASTDILGYTF. The genes are TRBV7-9 and TRBJ1-2; no clear D. Trimming stripped 7 bases from V and 8 bases from J, with 11 bases between. CDR1 is SEHNR and CDR2 is FQNEAQ in the germline V gene (reference sequence). This CDR3 comprises 11 residues.

At least ten counts were recorded for this clonotype. V gene TRBV7-2 combines with J gene TRBJ2-2, with D perhaps matching TRBD1 (5 bases). CDR1 is SGHTA and CDR2 is FQGNSA in the germline V gene. Trimming cost V 5 bases and J 4 bases, with 14 bases left between them. The CDR3 totals 15 residues. CDR3 loop: CASSHGWTSTGELFF. The CDR3 DNA reads TGTGCCAGCAGCCATGGATGGACAAGCACCGGGGAGCTGTTTTTT.

This clonotype occurred a few times. An end of the junction differs from the germline gene, which may be a read error. The genes are TRBV2 and TRBJ2-5; TRBD2 might be the D (6 bases). CDR1 and CDR2 from the germline V gene are SNHLY and FYNNEI. The CDR3 sequence is 13 residues long. CDR3 sequence (DNA): TGTGTCAGCAGGGCGGGACCCCAAGAGACCCAGTACTTC. The encoded protein is CVSRAGPQETQYF.

Many counts were recorded for this clonotype. The V and J genes are TRBV30 and TRBJ2-3; 7 bases agree with TRBD1. V shed 5 bases, J shed 6 bases, and the junction held 11 bases outside the gene matches. This CDR3 is 14 amino acids long. Per germline, CDR1 GTSNPN and CDR2 SVGIG (reference sequence). The CDR3 region is CAWARQGAGDTQYF. The CDR3 nucleotides read TGTGCCTGGGCCCGACAGGGCGCCGGGGATACGCAGTATTTT.

This clonotype appeared a few times. V gene TRBV6-5 combines with J gene TRBJ2-5; perhaps TRBD2 as D (6 bases). The V end lost 8 bases, the J end lost 6 bases, and 19 bases lay between the germline ends. From germline, CDR1 is MNHEY and CDR2 SVGAGI. The CDR3 has 14 residues. CDR3 amino acids: CASQEGLARQTQYF. Written as DNA, the CDR3 is TGTGCCAGCCAAGAAGGGCTAGCGAGGCAGACCCAGTACTTC.

This clonotype was seen ten or more times. The rearrangement links TRBV7-6 to TRBJ1-1; possibly TRBD1 for D (5 bases). Germline V gene lookup returns CDR1 SGHVS and CDR2 FNYEAQ. The V end lost 1 base, the J end lost 1 base, and 13 bases lay between the germline ends. CDR3 length: 16 residues. The CDR3: CASSLDVLGTNTEAFF. The CDR3 DNA reads as TGTGCCAGCAGCTTAGATGTGCTGGGGACGAACACTGAAGCTTTCTTT.

This clonotype was seen at least ten times. The chain has TRBV11-3 and TRBJ2-2; TRBD1 matches 8 bases. The CDR3 sequence is 15 residues long. V shed 4 bases, J shed 5 bases, and the junction held 6 bases outside the gene matches. Per the germline V gene, CDR1 is SGHNT and CDR2 is YENEEA. Here the CDR3 DNA reads TGTGCCAGCAGCTACGGAGACAGGGGAACCGGGGAGCTGTTTTTT. This translates into CASSYGDRGTGELFF.

In its sample, this clonotype was seen many times. The rearrangement uses TRBV29-1 and TRBJ2-7; D not certain. CDR3 length: 11 residues. Germline CDR1 SQVTM, CDR2 ANQGSEA. V was pared by 6 bases and J by 1 base, with 7 bases between. The CDR3 sequence is CSVLYSYEQYF. Written as DNA, the CDR3 is TGCAGCGTCCTATATTCCTACGAGCAGTACTTC.

There are many counts of this clonotype. The chain has TRBV2 and TRBJ1-2; 7 bases match TRBD1. V lost 7 bases and J lost 2; bases outside the gene matches: 4. In germline, CDR1 is SNHLY, CDR2 FYNNEI. The CDR3 has 13 amino acids. The CDR3 protein is CASTSTGNYGYTF. The CDR3 DNA is TGTGCCAGCACCTCGACAGGGAACTATGGCTACACCTTC.